The table lists the clone carrying this TCR beta chain with a few counts. The data are from a study of blood T cell repertoires in COVID-19. On the study more broadly: Acute and convalescent COVID-19 samples came from the United States, Italy and Spain.

The CDR3 is 17 amino acids. The germline gives CDR1 MNHEY, CDR2 SVGEGT. V trimming: 4 bases; J trimming: 4 bases; junction bases outside the gene matches: 11. TCRdb's table, derived via immunoSEQ multiplex PCR, lists solely in-frame clones and lacks some. Of approximately 410,000 clones in the sample, just over 85% were seen once. What was sequenced was peripheral blood. The clonotype originates from a woman under 40 with active or convalescent COVID-19. The genes are TRBV6-2 or TRBV6-3 and TRBJ2-1; 9 bases map to TRBD2. In DNA, the CDR3 is TGTGCCAGCAGTTTAGTAGAAGCGGGAGGCCCTTACAATGAGCAGTTCTTC. As protein: CASSLVEAGGPYNEQFF.